This T cell receptor (beta chain) was observed in a study of T cell responses to AZD1222 COVID-19 vaccine. Some clones are missing from TCRdb's copy, which holds only in-frame ones; the method was immunoSEQ multiplex PCR. Of about 180,000 clones listed, about 89% are singletons. V lost 2 bases and J 7 bases, leaving 11 bases between the germline ends. CDR1 GTSNPN and CDR2 SVGIG come from the germline V gene (reference sequence). The CDR3 contains 12 residues. V gene TRBV30 combines with J gene TRBJ1-2, with D uncertain. Specimen: peripheral blood, collected on day 0 of AZD1222 vaccination. This clonotype was obtained from an adult in good health. CDR3 nucleotide sequence: TGTGCCTGGAGTCTAGCTACTAGTGGCTACACCTTC. Protein product: CAWSLATSGYTF. The entire variable domain, with the rest obtained from reference TRBV30 and TRBJ1-2, is as follows: SQTIHQWPATLVQPVGSPLSLECTVEGTSNPNLYWYRQAAGRGLQLLFYSVGIGQISSEVPQNLSASRPQDRQFILSSKKLLLSDSGFYLCAWSLATSGYTFGSGTRLTVV.